The 12 T cell receptor beta chains given below trace back to one sample, sequenced in a study of blood T cell repertoires in COVID-19. Only in-frame clones appear in the TCRdb table, and some are missing; sequencing was by immunoSEQ multiplex PCR. The data hold roughly 180,000 clones, with roughly 85% observed a single time. Sequenced sample: PBMCs or T cells enriched from blood (not recorded which). The source is a man aged 35-49 years who had recovered from COVID-19.

This clone has more than one count but fewer than ten. The J gene is TRBJ1-6, the V gene TRBV3-1 (or the pseudogene TRBV3-2); TRBD1 aligns across 8 bases. CDR3 length: 17 amino acids. Per germline, CDR1 LGHDT and CDR2 YNNKEL (reference sequence). J gave up 7 bases and V 4 bases, and 12 bases lay outside the gene matches. The CDR3 DNA is TGTGCCAGCAGCCTTGGACAGGGAGGGAGCAGGAATTCACCCCTCCACTTT. It translates to CASSLGQGGSRNSPLHF.

This chain links TRBV3-1 (or the pseudogene TRBV3-2) with TRBJ1-1; D is uncertain. There are 13 residues in the CDR3. CDR1 is LGHDT and CDR2 is YNNKEL in the germline V gene (reference sequence). V shed 0 bases and J shed 4 bases, with 6 bases lying between them. CDR3 sequence: CASSQDRVTEAFF. CDR3 sequence (DNA): TGTGCCAGCAGCCAAGATCGTGTCACTGAAGCTTTCTTT.

This clone has just a few counts. V gene TRBV29-1 combines with J gene TRBJ1-2; D remains ambiguous. V lost 5 bases to trimming and J lost 3 bases, with 4 bases between them. This CDR3 contains 10 residues. In germline, CDR1 is SQVTM, CDR2 ANQGSEA. The CDR3 region has the DNA TGCAGCGTTTCGGACTATGGCTACACCTTC. It encodes CSVSDYGYTF.

The chain carries TRBV27 and TRBJ1-1; D gene uncertain. The CDR3 runs to 16 residues. Trimming pared 1 base from V and 4 bases from J, leaving 16 bases between. Germline loops: CDR1 MNHEY, CDR2 SMNVEV (reference sequence). Here the CDR3 reads CASSLYPGLGSTEAFF. In nucleotides, the CDR3 is TGTGCCAGCAGTTTATATCCGGGCCTAGGGAGCACTGAAGCTTTCTTT.

This clone has a handful of counts. The chain uses TRBV27 and TRBJ1-2; 10 bases line up with TRBD1. Germline V gives CDR1 MNHEY, CDR2 SMNVEV (reference sequence). Unmatched junction bases numbered 10, after V lost 4 bases and J lost 8 bases. The CDR3 spans 15 residues. Written as DNA, the CDR3 is TGTGCCAGCAGTTCCCCGGGACAGGGGAGGAACGGCTACACCTTC. This gives the protein CASSSPGQGRNGYTF.

The chain combines TRBV6-5 with TRBJ1-1; D not resolved. The V gene lost 6 bases and the J gene lost 3 bases, with 14 bases spanning the gap. The CDR3 consists of 14 residues. The V gene's germline CDR1 is MNHEY and CDR2 SVGAGI. The CDR3 DNA is TGTGCCAGCAGAACGAGGGTTACGGACACTGAAGCTTTCTTT. This gives the protein CASRTRVTDTEAFF.

The chain carries TRBV15 and TRBJ1-5; the D is unclear. Trimming removed 6 bases from V and 7 bases from J, with 19 bases in between. The V gene's germline CDR1 is LNHNV and CDR2 YYDKDF (reference sequence). The CDR3 length is 15 residues. CDR3 sequence reads: CATRSGLVGMQPQHF. The CDR3 DNA reads as TGTGCCACCAGAAGTGGACTTGTCGGGATGCAGCCCCAGCATTTT. The full variable domain, rest sourced from reference TRBV15 and TRBJ1-5, is DAMVIQNPRYQVTQFGKPVTLSCSQTLNHNVMYWYQQKSSQAPKLLFHYYDKDFNNEADTPDNFQSRRPNTSFCFLDIRSPGLGDTAMYLCATRSGLVGMQPQHFGDGTRLSIL.

This clone showed up many times. The chain is built from TRBV6-1 and TRBJ1-6; 12 bases align to TRBD1. Germline CDR1 and CDR2: MNHNS and SASEGT. This CDR3 is 15 amino acids long. Trimming at V came to 3 bases and at J to 8 bases, leaving 2 bases not matched to a gene. The DNA for the CDR3 is TGTGCCAGCAGTGAGGGGACAGGGGGCTATTCACCCCTCCACTTT. Translated: CASSEGTGGYSPLHF.

The chain employs TRBV30 and TRBJ1-1; D remains unclear. Trimming removed 2 bases from V and 4 bases from J, with 14 bases in between. This CDR3 contains 14 residues. Germline V lookup: CDR1 GTSNPN, CDR2 SVGIG (reference sequence). CDR3 nucleotide sequence: TGTGCCTGGAGTCAGGAACTAGTACGCACTGAAGCTTTCTTT. It specifies CAWSQELVRTEAFF.

The CDR3 region has the DNA TGTGCCAGTAGTGACAGGGTTAAGGGTGGCTACACCTTC. It yields the protein CASSDRVKGGYTF. This chain joins TRBV19 and TRBJ1-2; 7 bases match TRBD1. CDR1 and CDR2 from the germline V gene are LNHDA and SQIVND (reference sequence). This CDR3 contains 13 residues. With V trimmed by 5 bases and J by 7 bases, 7 bases remained unmatched.

The genes are TRBV18 and TRBJ2-5; perhaps TRBD2 as D (6 bases). Germline V CDR1 and CDR2: KGHSH, LQKENI. V lost 3 bases and J lost 2, with 10 bases in between. This CDR3 comprises 14 residues. CDR3 region: CASSPGGYQETQYF. The CDR3 coding sequence is TGTGCCAGCTCACCGGGGGGATATCAAGAGACCCAGTACTTC.

The genes are TRBV3-1 (or the pseudogene TRBV3-2) and TRBJ1-2; TRBD1 agrees at 9 bases. This CDR3 region has 15 residues. J was trimmed by 0 bases and V by 4 bases; bases with no gene match: 3. The V gene's germline CDR1 is LGHDT and CDR2 YNNKEL (reference sequence). The CDR3 reads CASSPRTGANYGYTF. CDR3 sequence (DNA): TGTGCCAGCAGCCCGCGGACAGGGGCTAACTATGGCTACACCTTC.